What follows are 8 T cell receptor beta chains derived from one specimen sequenced in a study of T cell repertoires in cytomegalovirus infection. Their antigen targets remain unknown. TCRdb recomputed calls from the reads with MiXCR, one row per CDR3 protein. The table records under 300,000 distinct CDR3 sequences, around 20% of them present only once. The sample was cultured PBMCs, taken from culture after CMV antigen stimulation. The origin of the receptors is a human donor in good health (CMV status not recorded). Some clones in this sample may be carry-over from other donors' samples.

This clonotype was counted ten times or more. This CDR3 is CASSLGPGNTIYF. DNA of the CDR3: TGTGCCAGCAGCTTAGGCCCGGGTAACACCATATATTTT. The V gene is TRBV7-2, the J gene TRBJ1-3; unclear D gene. Trimming shortened V by 1 base and J by 7 bases, and 8 bases separated the two germline ends. The CDR3 has 13 amino acids. Germline CDR1 and CDR2: SGHTA and FQGNSA.

The CDR3 reads CASSQDDGRADTQYF. The DNA for the CDR3 is TGCGCCAGCAGCCAAGACGATGGCAGGGCAGATACGCAGTATTTT. The rearrangement links TRBV4-3 to TRBJ2-3, with a tentative D call TRBD1 (5 bases). CDR1 is LGHNA and CDR2 is YSLEER in the germline V gene. The V end lost 0 bases, the J end lost 4 bases, and 11 bases lay between the germline ends. CDR3 size: 15 residues.

The V gene is TRBV7-9, the J gene TRBJ1-1; a possible D gene is TRBD1 (5 bases). Germline CDR1 and CDR2: SEHNR and FQNEAQ (reference sequence). CDR3 length: 17 amino acids. V shed 5 bases and J shed 2 bases, with 21 bases lying between them. In DNA form, the CDR3 reads TGTGCCAGCAGCCCTTTGAGCTCCGGGGCCCAAAACACTGAAGCTTTCTTT. Its translation is CASSPLSSGAQNTEAFF.

This clonotype was recorded many times. This chain uses TRBV12-3 or TRBV12-4 with TRBJ2-7, with D perhaps TRBD1 or TRBD2 (5 bases each). The CDR3 is made up of 14 amino acids. The ends were cut back, 9 bases at V and 0 bases at J, with 15 bases in the middle. CDR3 nucleotide sequence: TGTGCCAGTAGCCCCGGGACCGTCTCCTACGAGCAGTACTTC. This codes for CASSPGTVSYEQYF.

In its sample, this clonotype was seen many times. The rearrangement links TRBV12-3 or TRBV12-4 to TRBJ2-1; TRBD2 matches 11 bases. The CDR3 extends over 15 amino acids. Trimming at V came to 6 bases and at J to 13 bases, leaving 14 bases not matched to a gene. The CDR3: CASSTTSGSFSEQFF. DNA for the CDR3: TGTGCCAGCAGCACCACTAGCGGGAGTTTCTCCGAACAGTTCTTC.

This clonotype was observed many times. The J gene is TRBJ2-3, the V gene TRBV7-2; a weak D match, TRBD2 (7 bases). CDR1 is SGHTA and CDR2 is FQGNSA in the germline V gene. The length of the CDR3 is 17 residues. The V gene lost 5 bases and the J gene lost 6 bases, with 24 bases spanning the gap. The CDR3 nucleotides are TGTGCCAGCAGCCCTAGTGGGGGGGGTAACAGGGCCGATACGCAGTATTTT. Its translation: CASSPSGGGNRADTQYF.

Only a few counts were recorded for this clonotype. V gene TRBV4-1 combines with J gene TRBJ2-1; 7 bases line up with TRBD1. Unmatched junction bases numbered 3, after V lost 5 bases and J lost 5 bases. The CDR3 spans 13 residues. Germline V CDR1 and CDR2: MGHRA, YSYEKL. In DNA, the CDR3 is TGCGCCAGCAGCGACAGGGAGAACAATGAGCAGTTCTTC. Its translation is CASSDRENNEQFF.

This clonotype was seen at least ten times. V usage is TRBV2 and J usage is TRBJ2-5, with 10 bases matching TRBD2. The CDR3 has 15 residues. CDR1 is SNHLY, CDR2 FYNNEI, per germline. The V and J ends lost 5 bases and 4 bases, in that order; junction bases with no gene match: 7. CDR3 in amino acids: CASSRPSGRSETQYF. CDR3 DNA: TGTGCCAGCAGTAGGCCTAGCGGGAGATCAGAGACCCAGTACTTC.